The clone carrying this T cell receptor beta chain was observed once. This record comes from a study of blood T cell repertoires in COVID-19. As for the study in general: The origin of the acute and convalescent COVID-19 samples was the United States, Italy and Spain. Sample material is recorded as cDNA or gDNA derived from T cells, B-cell-depleted T cells, or PBMCs.

Original data processing: Amplification of reference gene primers was used by the study to estimate nucleated cell counts. Profiling relied on immunoSEQ multiplex PCR, and the TCRdb table lists in-frame clones only, not all of them. V and J calls and clone size come straight from that table; D and trimming were deduced from the DNA. The sample contains around 70,000 clones, approximately 88% of which appear only once. The CDR3 is made up of 13 amino acids. CDR1 and CDR2 from the germline V gene are SGDLS and YYNGEE. Germline trimming cut 3 bases from V and 10 bases from J; bases unmatched to any gene: 7.

This TCR was sampled from a human donor in a cohort sampled during active COVID-19. The specimen was peripheral blood. This chain uses TRBV9 with TRBJ2-4; 7 nucleotides align to TRBD2. CDR3 DNA sequence: TGTGCCAGCAGCGGTCCCGGGAGGACTATTCAGTACTTC. The encoded protein is CASSGPGRTIQYF.